The 8 T cell receptor beta chains in this list originate from one sample, sequenced in a study of CD8+CD57+ T cells in acquired aplastic anemia. The study profiled TCR beta VDJ and CDR3 using genomic DNA as template. TCRdb processed the reads anew with MiXCR; each CDR3 protein has one entry. The table shows 180,000 or so distinct CDR3 sequences, with 40% to 50% occurring only once. The sample consisted of sorted CD4+, CD8+, or CD8+CD57+ T cells (not recorded which) from PBMCs. The origin of the receptors is a human donor in good health.

The V call is TRBV29-1, the J call TRBJ2-2; TRBD1 agrees at 9 bases. There are 15 residues in the CDR3. The trim removed 3 bases at V and 4 bases at J, leaving 6 bases unmatched. Germline CDR1 is SQVTM and CDR2 is ANQGSEA. CDR3 protein: CSVELDRGLTGELFF. The CDR3 nucleotides are TGCAGCGTTGAGTTGGACAGGGGACTCACCGGGGAGCTGTTTTTT.

The CDR3 loop is CASSLRADQGNSPLHF. The DNA of the CDR3 is TGTGCCAGCAGCTTACGGGCAGACCAGGGTAATTCACCCCTCCACTTT. The chain recombines TRBV7-6 with TRBJ1-6, with D perhaps matching TRBD1 (5 bases). The V gene's germline CDR1 is SGHVS and CDR2 FNYEAQ. The CDR3 has 16 residues. V lost 2 bases and J 6 bases, leaving 14 bases between the germline ends.

This clonotype was seen many times. The chain has TRBV19 and TRBJ1-3; D remains unclear. The CDR3 totals 15 residues. Germline CDR1 reads LNHDA; CDR2 reads SQIVND (reference sequence). V lost 4 bases and J 4 bases, leaving 14 bases between the germline ends. As DNA, the CDR3 is TGTGCCAGTAGTACGGGGAGGCTGGAAGGAAACACCATATATTTT. It encodes CASSTGRLEGNTIYF.

This sequence joins TRBV10-1 and TRBJ2-2; no firm D call. Trimming removed 4 bases at V and 5 bases at J, with 11 bases between. Per the germline V gene, CDR1 is WNHNN and CDR2 is SYGVQD (reference sequence). The CDR3 extends over 14 amino acids. CDR3 loop: CASSAQIGTGELFF. CDR3 sequence (DNA): TGCGCCAGCAGTGCTCAAATAGGGACCGGGGAGCTGTTTTTT.

The chain carries TRBV7-4 and TRBJ1-1; D is unclear. V was pared by 4 bases and J by 0 bases, with 12 bases between. This CDR3 contains 15 residues. Germline lookup yields CDR1 SGHVT and CDR2 SQSDAQ. The CDR3 sequence is CASSSNRNMNTEAFF. For the CDR3, the DNA is TGTGCCAGCAGCTCCAATAGAAACATGAACACTGAAGCTTTCTTT. Using reference TRBV7-4 and TRBJ1-1 for the parts outside the CDR3, the full variable domain is GAGVSQSPRYKVAKRGRDVALRCDSISGHVTLYWYRQTLGQGSEVLTYSQSDAQRDKSGRPSGRFSAERPERSVSTLKIQRTEQGDSAVYLCASSSNRNMNTEAFFGQGTRLTVV.

This clonotype was seen a few times. Because it lacks the conserved phenylalanine or tryptophan at the end, this CDR3 is likely a read error. J is TRBJ1-1 and V is TRBV7-7; perhaps TRBD1 as D (5 bases). The length of the CDR3 is 13 residues. Per germline, CDR1 SSHAT and CDR2 FNYEAQ (reference sequence). This chain's CDR3 is CASSLTGNTEAFL. The DNA for the CDR3 is TGTGCTAGCAGCTTAACAGGGAACACTGAAGCTTTCCTT.

In this sample, this clonotype turned up many times. The V call is TRBV11-3, the J call TRBJ1-5, with 7 bases fitting TRBD1. CDR3 length equals 17 residues. Germline V gene data show CDR1 as SGHNT and CDR2 as YENEEA. V was pared by 4 bases and J by 0 bases, with 9 bases of the junction left unmatched. DNA of the CDR3: TGTGCCAGCAGCTGTAGCCGGGACAGCGATAGCAATCAGCCCCAGCATTTT. It specifies CASSCSRDSDSNQPQHF.

This clonotype has more than one count but fewer than ten. This chain connects TRBV30 to TRBJ1-2; 7 bases line up with TRBD1. The V gene end was trimmed by 0 bases and the J gene end by 9 bases; junction bases not matched to a gene: 7. The CDR3 contains 13 residues. The V gene's germline CDR1 is GTSNPN and CDR2 SVGIG (reference sequence). The CDR3 sequence is CAWSVRQGGSYTF. The CDR3 DNA follows: TGTGCCTGGAGTGTTCGGCAGGGGGGAAGCTACACCTTC.